This TCR beta chain derives from a study of tumor-infiltrating lymphocytes in primary liver carcinoma. Study background: The yield of productive TCRbeta reads per sample was roughly 3.5 to 8 million and was similar across tissue types.

The researchers produced TCR beta cDNA from approximately 550 ng total RNA with a constant-region primer. Three nested multiplex PCR rounds, a slightly modified ARM-PCR, produced the libraries for TCR beta. The first two PCR rounds used TRBV1-TRBV30 primers with a Cbeta primer, 10 cycles each. Each CDR3 protein is one row after TCRdb ran MiXCR on the multiplex PCR reads. The sample holds about 20,000 distinct CDR3 sequences; 65% to 85% are singletons and the top ten take about 40%. From about 19-30 mg of unsorted bulk tissue, DNA and RNA were co-extracted together. Chronic HBV infection, which was untreated, was present in the patients. CDR1 is LGHNA, CDR2 YSLEER, per germline. The CDR3 consists of 18 residues.

This chain joins TRBV4-3 and TRBJ2-3; unclear D gene. The source of this sequence is a woman in her twenties or thirties with primary liver carcinoma and hepatitis B virus infection. The sample consisted of liver tumor tissue from sampling region 4. Subset noted: tumor region T4, right-lateral pole. The CDR3: CVNSQSVWLGGPDDTQYF. The CDR3 DNA reads as TGCGTCAACAGCCAGTCGGTCTGGCTGGGTGGTCCCGATGATACGCAGTATTTT.